These T cell receptor beta chains were read from a single sample in a study of blood T cell repertoires in COVID-19. Clones were read by immunoSEQ multiplex PCR, and TCRdb kept only the in-frame ones, dropping some. This sample has about 130,000 clones, with around 85% found just once. The sequencing sample was made of peripheral blood. Receptors originate from a woman aged 80 or over with COVID-19, enrolled during active disease. The CDR3 runs from the conserved cysteine through the conserved F or W.

V gene | CDR3 protein
TRBV6-6 | CASSRDRVSPLYYGYTF
TRBV6-2/TRBV6-3 | CASSYSRGLSSYEQYF
TRBV7-2 | CASSLGFRIQETQYF
TRBV6-6 | CASSPGTRTDTQYF
TRBV5-1 | CASRGTSYTGELFF
TRBV10-3 | CAISDSSTDTQYF
TRBV19 | CASSRQGDSNQPQHF
TRBV11-3 | CASSLAGQGRNEQFF
TRBV19 | CASSVTGASGANVLTF
TRBV6-1 | CASSEATSKGEPQHF
TRBV19 | CASMRKGLPGYTF
TRBV3-1/TRBV3-2 | CASSQIGTPTNGYTF
TRBV9 | CASSVRQQETQYF
TRBV3-1/TRBV3-2 | CASSQAGLTGNGANVLTF